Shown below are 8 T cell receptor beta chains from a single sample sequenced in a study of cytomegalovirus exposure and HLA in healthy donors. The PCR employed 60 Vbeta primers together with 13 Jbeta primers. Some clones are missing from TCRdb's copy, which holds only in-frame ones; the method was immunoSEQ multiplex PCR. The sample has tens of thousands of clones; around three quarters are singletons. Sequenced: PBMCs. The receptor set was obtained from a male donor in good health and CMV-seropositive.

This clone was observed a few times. The CDR3 DNA reads TGTGCCAGCAGTGAAGCGACTAGCAATGAGCAGTTCTTC. Residues: CASSEATSNEQFF. This chain uses TRBV2 with TRBJ2-1; the D gene is possibly TRBD2 (6 bases). Germline V lookup: CDR1 SNHLY, CDR2 FYNNEI. This CDR3 spans 13 amino acids. V was pared by 0 bases and J by 6 bases, with 6 bases between.

The DNA for the CDR3 is TGCGCCAGCAGCTCATTCGGGGGGGATACGCAGTATTTT. Its protein product is CASSSFGGDTQYF. The V call is TRBV5-1, the J call TRBJ2-3; 7 bases are a match to TRBD2. After removal of 3 bases from V and 6 bases from J, the junction contained 4 bases not matched to a gene. CDR3 length equals 13 residues. Per germline, CDR1 SGHRS and CDR2 YFSETQ.

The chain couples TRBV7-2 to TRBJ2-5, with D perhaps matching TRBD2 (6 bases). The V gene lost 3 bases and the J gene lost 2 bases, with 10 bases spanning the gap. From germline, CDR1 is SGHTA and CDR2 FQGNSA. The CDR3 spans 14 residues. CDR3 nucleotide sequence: TGTGCCAGCAGCTTTACGGCGGGACAAGAGACCCAGTACTTC. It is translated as CASSFTAGQETQYF.

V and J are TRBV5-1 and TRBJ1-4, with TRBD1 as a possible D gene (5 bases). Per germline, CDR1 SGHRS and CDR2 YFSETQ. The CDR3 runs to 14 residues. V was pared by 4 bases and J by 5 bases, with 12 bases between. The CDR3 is CASSRDGRNEKLFF. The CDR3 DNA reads TGCGCCAGCAGCCGGGACGGGAGAAATGAAAAACTGTTTTTT.

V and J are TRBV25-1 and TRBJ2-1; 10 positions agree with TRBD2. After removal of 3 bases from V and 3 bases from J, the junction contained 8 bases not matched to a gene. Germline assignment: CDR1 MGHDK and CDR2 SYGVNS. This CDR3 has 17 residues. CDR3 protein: CASSDSILAGSYNEQFF. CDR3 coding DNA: TGTGCCAGCAGTGACTCTATACTAGCGGGAAGCTACAATGAGCAGTTCTTC. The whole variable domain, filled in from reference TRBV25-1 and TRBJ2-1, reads EADIYQTPRYLVIGTGKKITLECSQTMGHDKMYWYQQDPGMELHLIHYSYGVNSTEKGDLSSESTVSRIRTEHFPLTLESARPSHTSQYLCASSDSILAGSYNEQFFGPGTRLTVL.

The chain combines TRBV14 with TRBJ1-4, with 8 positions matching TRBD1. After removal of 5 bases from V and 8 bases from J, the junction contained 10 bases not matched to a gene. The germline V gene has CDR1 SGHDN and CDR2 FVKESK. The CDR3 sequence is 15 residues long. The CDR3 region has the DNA TGTGCCAGCAGCTTCCAGGGGGCGTTGAGCGAAAAACTGTTTTTT. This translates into CASSFQGALSEKLFF.

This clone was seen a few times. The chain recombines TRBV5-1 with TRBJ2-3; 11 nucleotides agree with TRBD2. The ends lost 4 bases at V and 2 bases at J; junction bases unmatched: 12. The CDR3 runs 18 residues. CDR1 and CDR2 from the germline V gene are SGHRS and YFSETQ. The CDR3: CASSGSGTSGSSTDTQYF. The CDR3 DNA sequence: TGCGCCAGCAGCGGATCCGGGACTAGCGGAAGCTCCACAGATACGCAGTATTTT. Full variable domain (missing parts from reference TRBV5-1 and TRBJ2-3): KAGVTQTPRYLIKTRGQQVTLSCSPISGHRSVSWYQQTPGQGLQFLFEYFSETQRNKGNFPGRFSGRQFSNSRSEMNVSTLELGDSALYLCASSGSGTSGSSTDTQYFGPGTRLTVL.

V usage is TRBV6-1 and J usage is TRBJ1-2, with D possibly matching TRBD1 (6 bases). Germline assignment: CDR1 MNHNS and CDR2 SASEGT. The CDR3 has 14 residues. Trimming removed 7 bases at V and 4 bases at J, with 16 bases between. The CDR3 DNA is TGTGCCAGCATGGGGGGGGCCAGGGGCTATGGCTACACCTTC. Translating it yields CASMGGARGYGYTF.